This record looks at one TCR beta chain sequence and its context. What it recognizes is unknown. The germline V gene encodes CDR1 ENHRY and CDR2 SYGVKD. The CDR3 consists of 15 residues. Trimming removed 0 bases from V and 7 bases from J; junction bases left unmatched: 5. This specimen comes from a study of neurological immune-mediated disorders. Study at large: About 90% of the 34 multiple sclerosis patients had relapsing-remitting disease; 3 had secondary progressive. Findings and caveats of the study: The greatest TCR clonal expansion occurred in HTLV-1-associated myelopathy and the least in multiple sclerosis, which fell below healthy controls. Private repertoires in all groups were suggested, as expanded clones shared no CDR3 amino acid sequences across subjects.

TCRdb re-derived calls from the 5' RACE reads in MiXCR, one entry per CDR3 protein. The sample includes about 50,000 distinct CDR3 sequences, 4.5% to 7% of them seen just once. The origin of this receptor is a woman aged 18-30 years with multiple sclerosis. The sample taken for sequencing was CD4+ T cells from blood. The chain links TRBV10-3 to TRBJ2-2, with 7 bases aligning to TRBD1. The CDR3 region has the DNA TGTGCCATCAGTGAGTCGACAGGGTGGGTCGGGGAGCTGTTTTTT. Translation: CAISESTGWVGELFF.